The present T cell receptor beta chain was sequenced within a study of blood T cells in healthy people across ages. Through a sample-barcoded 5' primer and a J-beta primer mix, a second PCR was run for roughly 6 to 12 cycles. TCRdb processed the 5' RACE reads anew with MiXCR; each CDR3 protein has one entry. The data contain approximately 900,000 distinct CDR3 sequences, roughly 48% of them singletons. Looked up from germline, CDR1 is MNHNY and CDR2 is SVGAGI (reference sequence). The CDR3 totals 14 residues. The total RNA that was extracted per sample amounted to at least 5 micrograms. Study-wide results and caveats: Changes seen in expanded clonotypes were possibly confounded by donor CMV status left unknown. Long-lived and aged donors differed, with more naive CD4+ cells and higher diversity in the long-lived.

This clonotype was picked up a small number of times. The target antigen is unknown. The TCR originated in a man aged 25-45 years in good health. The sequencing input was blood. The chain employs TRBV6-6 and TRBJ2-5; 10 bases agree with TRBD2. TRBJ2-7 explains the end of the DNA better; the J call may be wrong. CDR3 sequence reads: CASTDRLAGDEQYF. CDR3 DNA sequence: TGTGCCAGCACCGATAGACTAGCGGGCGACGAGCAGTACTTC.